This TCR beta chain was documented in a study of molecular identifiers for immune sequencing clone quantification. CDR1 MDHEN and CDR2 SYDVKM come from the germline V gene. The CDR3 is made up of 14 amino acids. Trimming at V came to 6 bases and at J to 4 bases, leaving 5 bases not matched to a gene. Broader study findings: Clones with over 20 RNA copies captured over 97% of effector molecules but under 1% of naive ones.

Bulk TCR libraries used previously described methods and listed TCR primers. From the PCR reads, TCRdb called clonotypes with MiXCR, one entry per CDR3 protein. This sample has about 640,000 distinct CDR3 sequences; 20% occur once, and the top ten carry roughly 0.9%. This clonotype was detected only a few times. Its antigen is not identified. The sequence was obtained from a human donor in good health. Some libraries in this study had Jurkat cell RNA spiked in. The sequencing input was naive CD8+ T cells from blood, with Jurkat cell RNA spiked in. Subset noted: FACS-sorted CD8+CD4-CCR7+CD45RA+ naive T cells. V gene TRBV28 combines with J gene TRBJ2-5, with TRBD2 identical over 10 bases. The CDR3 bases are TGTGCCAGCAGCCGGACTAGCGGTGGAGAGACCCAGTACTTC. This translates into CASSRTSGGETQYF.